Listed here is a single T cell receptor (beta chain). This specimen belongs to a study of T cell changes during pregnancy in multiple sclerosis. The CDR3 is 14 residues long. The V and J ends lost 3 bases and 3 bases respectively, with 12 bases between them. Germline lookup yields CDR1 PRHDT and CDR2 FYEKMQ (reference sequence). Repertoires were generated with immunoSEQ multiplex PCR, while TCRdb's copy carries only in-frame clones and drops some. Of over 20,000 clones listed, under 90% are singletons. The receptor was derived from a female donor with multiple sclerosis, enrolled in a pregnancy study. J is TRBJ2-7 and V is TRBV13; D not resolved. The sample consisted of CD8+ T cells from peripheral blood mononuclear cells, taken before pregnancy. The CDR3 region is CASSLRRQNYEQYF. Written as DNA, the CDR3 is TGTGCCAGCAGCTTGCGGCGCCAGAACTACGAGCAGTACTTC.